This T cell receptor beta chain came from a study of metastatic and nonmetastatic thyroid tumors. The overall study: Repertoire comparison spanned blood and tumor or nodule tissue of malignant and benign thyroid patients.

Study observations and caveats: Reportedly, malignant thyroid tumors had significantly higher TCR beta diversity than benign nodules, in blood and tumor.

Methods used by the authors: The study's classifier, a distant-metastasis tool for papillary thyroid cancer, was built using CDR3 differences across clinicopathological groups. With MiXCR, TCRdb called clones anew from the PCR reads. The V and J calls were determined by TCRdb, not by the authors. The sample comprises some 11,000 clones, around 29% of which are singletons, and around 12% rests with the top ten. Among the patients, none had received any treatment before thyroid surgery. Per the germline V gene, CDR1 is MNHEY and CDR2 is SVGAGI. This CDR3 is 18 amino acids long. J lost 5 bases, V lost 6 bases, and 15 bases had no gene match. This clone turned up a few times. Its matching antigen is unknown.

The genes are TRBV6-5 and TRBJ2-7; TRBD2 matches 14 bases. The receptor was isolated from a female donor with papillary thyroid cancer or a benign thyroid nodule (not recorded which). Some clones in this sample may be carry-over from other donors' samples. The sequenced material came from tumor tissue. The CDR3: CASSPRRTSGRRSHEQYF. DNA of the CDR3: TGTGCCAGCAGCCCCAGGCGGACTAGCGGGAGGAGGTCCCACGAGCAGTACTTC.